This is a list of T cell receptor beta chains from one sample in a study of vaccination and CD4 T cells after COVID-19. No antigen has been assigned to these receptors. TCRdb re-called the PCR reads with MiXCR, one entry per CDR3 protein. This table holds 18,000 or so distinct CDR3 sequences, approximately 44% found once. The specimen comprised CD4+ T cells from blood, cultured in vitro, sampled about 7 months after SARS-CoV-2 vaccination. These receptors all come from a human donor who had recovered from COVID-19. Both conserved end residues are part of each CDR3. Fields, in order: V gene, J gene, clone size, D gene, CDR3 protein, CDR3 DNA. A D gene is named only where the DNA matches it firmly. Some rows mark clone size as missing; the rest say once, few, many or name a class of expanded clone.

TRBV20-1	TRBJ2-3	NA	NA	CSASRSLTDTQYF	TGCAGTGCATCTAGATCGCTGACAGATACGCAGTATTTT
TRBV19	TRBJ2-5	NA	TRBD1	CASSNRGTGVSETQYF	TGTGCCAGTAGTAATCGCGGGACAGGGGTTTCAGAGACCCAGTACTTC
TRBV6-1	TRBJ2-7	NA	NA	CASRGSGRSYEQYF	TGTGCCAGCCGAGGGTCCGGCAGAAGCTACGAGCAGTACTTC
TRBV20-1	TRBJ1-1	few	TRBD1	CSARDRGLRLLNTEAFF	TGCAGTGCTAGAGACAGGGGGCTGCGTCTACTGAACACTGAAGCTTTCTTT
TRBV6-4	TRBJ2-5	NA	NA	CASSYSAIQETQYF	TGTGCCAGCAGTTACTCGGCTATACAGGAGACCCAGTACTTC
TRBV5-4	TRBJ2-1	NA	TRBD2	CASSHGGGGASYNEQFF	TGTGCCAGCAGCCACGGGGGCGGGGGGGCCTCCTACAATGAGCAGTTCTTC
TRBV19	TRBJ1-2	few	NA	CASSKGGRGYGYTF	TGTGCCAGTAGTAAGGGGGGGCGCGGCTATGGCTACACCTTC
TRBV18	TRBJ1-1	few	NA	CASSPTTGSTEAFF	TGTGCCAGCTCACCTACCACAGGGTCCACTGAAGCTTTCTTT
TRBV7-8	TRBJ1-6	NA	TRBD1	CASSLLRRQGAPDSPLHF	TGTGCCAGCAGCTTACTACGCCGACAGGGGGCGCCTGATTCACCCCTCCACTTT
TRBV15	TRBJ2-7	NA	NA	CATSTSGGGVREQYF	TGTGCCACCAGCACATCCGGGGGTGGGGTACGCGAGCAGTACTTC
TRBV7-3	TRBJ2-3	NA	TRBD2	CASSLLGSGASDTQYF	TGTGCCAGCAGCCTTCTGGGTAGCGGGGCCTCAGATACGCAGTATTTT
TRBV12-3/TRBV12-4	TRBJ2-1	few	NA	CASRRGLYNEQFF	TGTGCCAGCAGGCGGGGGCTATACAATGAGCAGTTCTTC
TRBV7-9	TRBJ1-1	few	NA	CASSLSRVTPNTEAFF	TGTGCCAGCAGCTTAAGTAGGGTGACCCCGAACACTGAAGCTTTCTTT
TRBV20-1	TRBJ2-7	NA	TRBD1	CSAGFPRGQGGREQYF	TGCAGTGCTGGTTTTCCCCGCGGACAGGGGGGTAGGGAGCAGTACTTC
TRBV7-9	TRBJ2-7	once	NA	CASRPDVSQGGWYF	TGTGCCAGCAGGCCTGACGTTTCGCAGGGCGGTTGGTACTTC
TRBV19	TRBJ2-7	once	NA	CASSRDHYEQYF	TGTGCCAGTAGCCGGGACCACTACGAGCAGTACTTC
TRBV7-8	TRBJ2-7	NA	TRBD1	CASSKGQGGEQYF	TGTGCCAGCAGCAAGGGACAGGGTGGGGAGCAGTACTTC
TRBV20-1	TRBJ1-1	NA	TRBD1	CSARRDSLNTEAFF	TGCAGTGCTAGAAGGGACAGCTTGAACACTGAAGCTTTCTTT
TRBV6-1	TRBJ2-7	once	NA	CASRETGTYEQYF	TGTGCCAGCAGGGAGACAGGTACCTACGAGCAGTACTTC
TRBV6-2/TRBV6-3	TRBJ2-3	few	NA	CASRGGDTQYF	TGTGCCAGCAGAGGGGGAGATACGCAGTATTTT
TRBV21-1	TRBJ1-5	few	NA	CASSKERITYSNQPQHF	TGTGCCAGCAGCAAAGAGAGGATAACATATAGCAATCAGCCCCAGCATTTT
TRBV19	TRBJ2-3	NA	TRBD2	CASSIRTSGLFDTQYF	TGTGCCAGTAGTATAAGGACTAGCGGGCTTTTTGATACGCAGTATTTT
TRBV20-1	TRBJ2-7	few	TRBD1	CSAEQGVGREQYF	TGCAGTGCTGAACAGGGGGTTGGGAGGGAGCAGTACTTC
TRBV20-1	TRBJ2-3	few	TRBD2	CSARDYRGGAGSDTQYF	TGCAGTGCTAGAGATTATCGCGGGGGGGCCGGGTCAGATACGCAGTATTTT
TRBV20-1	TRBJ2-7	NA	TRBD2	CSAWTSGMNEQYF	TGCAGTGCGTGGACTAGCGGGATGAACGAGCAGTACTTC
TRBV24-1	TRBJ2-1	once	TRBD1	CATSEKGQGYYNEQFF	TGTGCCACCAGTGAAAAGGGACAGGGATACTACAATGAGCAGTTCTTC
TRBV15	TRBJ2-7	NA	NA	CATSRTGTYEQYF	TGTGCCACCAGCAGAACAGGGACCTACGAGCAGTACTTC
TRBV11-1	TRBJ2-5	NA	NA	CASSLNSWETQYF	TGTGCCAGCAGCTTAAACTCGTGGGAGACCCAGTACTTC
TRBV7-2	TRBJ2-5	NA	TRBD2	CASSFQRGGETQYF	TGTGCCAGCAGCTTCCAGCGGGGCGGAGAGACCCAGTACTTC
TRBV4-1	TRBJ2-5	NA	NA	CASSQGWRETQYF	TGCGCCAGCAGCCAAGGATGGAGGGAGACCCAGTACTTC
TRBV6-5	TRBJ1-1	NA	TRBD1	CASSSGTGSGAFF	TGTGCCAGCAGTTCTGGGACAGGGAGTGGAGCTTTCTTT
TRBV29-1	TRBJ2-2	NA	TRBD2	CSVQAGGTGELFF	TGCAGCGTACAAGCGGGGGGAACCGGGGAGCTGTTTTTT
TRBV2	TRBJ2-2	NA	NA	CASSDTQITGELFF	TGTGCCAGCAGTGACACACAAATCACCGGGGAGCTGTTTTTT
TRBV10-2	TRBJ1-5	NA	NA	CASSDSRSQPQHF	TGCGCCAGCAGTGACTCGAGGAGCCAGCCCCAGCATTTT
TRBV20-1	TRBJ1-1	NA	NA	CSAWGGEWSGAHTEAFF	TGCAGTGCCTGGGGGGGGGAATGGAGCGGGGCGCACACTGAAGCTTTCTTT
TRBV27	TRBJ2-7	few	NA	CATQGQNSGTQYF	TGTGCCACCCAGGGACAGAATAGCGGGACGCAGTACTTC
TRBV7-2	TRBJ1-2	NA	NA	CASSNLQTVGYTF	TGTGCCAGCAGCAATTTGCAGACTGTCGGCTACACCTTC
TRBV4-2	TRBJ2-5	once	TRBD2	CASSQDEASGSKTQYF	TGTGCCAGCAGCCAAGATGAGGCTAGCGGGAGCAAGACCCAGTACTTC
TRBV5-8	TRBJ2-5	NA	TRBD2	CASSLRTSGGGRETQYF	TGTGCCAGCAGCTTAAGGACTAGCGGGGGGGGCCGAGAGACCCAGTACTTC
TRBV7-9	TRBJ2-1	few	NA	CASSPEGSSYNEQFF	TGTGCCAGCAGCCCAGAGGGAAGCTCCTACAATGAGCAGTTCTTC
TRBV7-2	TRBJ2-5	few	TRBD1	CASSPPHQYRGKAQYF	TGTGCCAGCAGCCCCCCCCACCAATACAGGGGGAAGGCCCAGTACTTC
TRBV20-1	TRBJ2-2	few	TRBD2	CSARDGMRLAVNTGELFF	TGCAGTGCTAGAGATGGTATGCGACTAGCGGTTAACACCGGGGAGCTGTTTTTT
TRBV20-1	TRBJ2-2	NA	NA	CSAPRELFF	TGCAGTGCCCCGAGAGAGCTGTTTTTT
TRBV6-5	TRBJ1-5	NA	TRBD1	CASSYRGTGQNSNQPQHF	TGTGCCAGCAGTTACAGGGGGACAGGGCAGAATAGCAATCAGCCCCAGCATTTT
TRBV6-5	TRBJ2-5	NA	NA	CASSWSGRETQYF	TGTGCCAGCAGTTGGTCGGGGAGAGAGACCCAGTACTTC
TRBV7-9	TRBJ2-3	few	TRBD2	CASSGTSGRTLTDTQYF	TGTGCCAGCAGCGGGACTAGCGGGAGGACCCTCACAGATACGCAGTATTTT
TRBV18	TRBJ1-6	NA	TRBD1	CASSPTGPTEPLHF	TGTGCCAGCTCACCGACAGGGCCAACAGAGCCCCTCCACTTT
TRBV7-8	TRBJ2-3	few	NA	CASSLELPASTDTQYF	TGTGCCAGCAGCTTAGAGCTCCCGGCTAGCACAGATACGCAGTATTTT
TRBV6-1	TRBJ1-6	few	NA	CASSEAGDSPLHF	TGTGCCAGCAGTGAAGCCGGGGATTCACCCCTCCACTTT
TRBV11-3	TRBJ1-1	NA	NA	CASTKTQNTEAFF	TGTGCCAGCACGAAGACCCAGAACACTGAAGCTTTCTTT
TRBV2	TRBJ2-1	NA	NA	CASSVYGGSYNEQFF	TGTGCCAGCAGCGTGTACGGGGGCTCCTACAATGAGCAGTTCTTC
TRBV20-1	TRBJ1-1	few	NA	CSAPIQSNTEAFF	TGCAGTGCTCCTATACAGAGTAACACTGAAGCTTTCTTT
TRBV7-8	TRBJ2-7	NA	TRBD2	CASSRLAEYEQYF	TGTGCCAGCAGCCGACTAGCGGAGTACGAGCAGTACTTC
TRBV20-1	TRBJ2-2	few	TRBD1	CSAGQGAPGELFF	TGCAGTGCTGGGCAGGGGGCCCCCGGGGAGCTGTTTTTT
TRBV21-1	TRBJ2-5	NA	NA	CASMCGKETQYF	TGTGCCAGCATGTGCGGGAAAGAGACCCAGTACTTC
TRBV6-1	TRBJ1-1	few	NA	CASSTAGPLGAFF	TGTGCCAGCAGTACAGCGGGCCCGTTGGGGGCTTTCTTT
TRBV5-4	TRBJ2-2	once	NA	CASSPVAGELFF	TGTGCCAGCAGCCCAGTAGCCGGGGAGCTGTTTTTT
TRBV24-1	TRBJ2-7	NA	NA	CATSDPTTATSRLYF	TGTGCCACCAGTGACCCAACCACGGCGACGTCGAGGCTGTACTTC
TRBV7-3	TRBJ2-3	NA	TRBD2	CASSRGGYTDTQYF	TGTGCCAGCAGCCGGGGGGGCTACACAGATACGCAGTATTTT
TRBV27	TRBJ2-7	few	NA	CASRGSGSSYEQYF	TGTGCCAGCAGGGGTAGCGGCTCCTCCTACGAGCAGTACTTC